The T cell receptor (beta chain) under discussion was sequenced for a study of T cells in Graves' hyperthyroidism and ophthalmopathy. With 0 bases removed from V and 0 bases from J, the gap between germline ends came to 6 bases. CDR3 size: 14 residues. The germline gives CDR1 SGHAT, CDR2 FQNNGV. This clonotype was detected ten times or more. There were TCR beta CDR3 regions amplified from RNA transcripts. When the TCR CDR3 underwent first-round RT-PCR, the HTBI primer set was used. In TCRdb, the multiplex PCR reads were re-called with MiXCR into one record per CDR3 protein. The top ten clones hold 16% of a sample with about 720,000 distinct CDR3 sequences, under 20% of them seen once.

Sample: blood. The gene calls are TRBV11-2 and TRBJ2-7; tentative D call: TRBD1 (6 bases). The sequence was collected from a woman aged 45-60 years with Graves' hyperthyroidism that later progressed to Graves' ophthalmopathy. Here the CDR3 reads CASSLEDSSYEQYF. CDR3 DNA sequence: TGTGCCAGCAGCTTAGAGGACAGCTCCTACGAGCAGTACTTC.